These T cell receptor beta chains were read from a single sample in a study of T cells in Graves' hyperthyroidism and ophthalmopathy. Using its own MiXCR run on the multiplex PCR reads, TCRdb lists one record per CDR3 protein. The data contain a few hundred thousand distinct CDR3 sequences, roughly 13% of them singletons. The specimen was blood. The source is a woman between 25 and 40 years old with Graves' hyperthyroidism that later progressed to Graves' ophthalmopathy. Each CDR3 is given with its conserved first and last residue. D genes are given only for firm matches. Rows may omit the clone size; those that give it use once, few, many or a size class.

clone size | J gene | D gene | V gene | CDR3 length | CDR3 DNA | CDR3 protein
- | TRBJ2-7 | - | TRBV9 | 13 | TGTGCCAGCAGCGTAGAGCCAGCACCCGAGCAGTACTTC | CASSVEPAPEQYF
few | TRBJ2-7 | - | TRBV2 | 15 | TGTGCCAGCAGTGAACGTGGGGTCGCTATCTACGAGCAGTACTTC | CASSERGVAIYEQYF
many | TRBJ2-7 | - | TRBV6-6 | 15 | TGTGCCAGCAGTTACGGCAGCGATACCACCTACGAGCAGTACTTC | CASSYGSDTTYEQYF
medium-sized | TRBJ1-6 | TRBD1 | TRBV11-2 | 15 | TGTGCCAGCAGCTCTACCACAGGGGGTCGTTCACCCCTCCACTTT | CASSSTTGGRSPLHF
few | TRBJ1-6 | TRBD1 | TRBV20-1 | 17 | TGCAGTGCTAGGAGCTCCGACAGGGAATTAATAGATTCACCCCTCCACTTT | CSARSSDRELIDSPLHF
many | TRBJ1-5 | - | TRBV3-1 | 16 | TGTGCCAGCAGCCCCGGGACGGGCCCTAGCAATCAGCCCCAGCATTTT | CASSPGTGPSNQPQHF
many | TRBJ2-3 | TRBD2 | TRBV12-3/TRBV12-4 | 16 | TGTGCCAGCAGTCCTAGCGGGAGCGGCGGCACAGATACGCAGTATTTT | CASSPSGSGGTDTQYF
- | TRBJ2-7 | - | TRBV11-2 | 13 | TGTGCCAGCAGCTTAGATGTAGGCTACGAGCAGTACTTC | CASSLDVGYEQYF
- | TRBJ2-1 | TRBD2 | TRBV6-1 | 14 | TGTGCCAGCCCCGGGAGGGCCATAGGAAATGAGCAGTTCTTC | CASPGRAIGNEQFF
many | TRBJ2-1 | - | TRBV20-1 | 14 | TGCAGTGCCTTTAGCGGTAGCTCCTACAATGAGCAGTTCTTC | CSAFSGSSYNEQFF
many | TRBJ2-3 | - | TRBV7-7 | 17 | TGTGCTAGCAGCTTAGGGGTAGGGAGCCCCCGCACAGATACGCAGTATTTT | CASSLGVGSPRTDTQYF
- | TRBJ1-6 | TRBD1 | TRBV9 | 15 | TGTGCCAGCAGCCTCGGGACAGTTTATAATTCACCCCTCCACTTT | CASSLGTVYNSPLHF
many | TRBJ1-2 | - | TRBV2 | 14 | TGTGCCAGCAAAACAGGGACAACGAACTATGGCTACACCTTC | CASKTGTTNYGYTF
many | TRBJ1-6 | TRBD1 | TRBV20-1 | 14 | TGCAGTGCTAGATGGACAGGTTCAAATTCACCCCTCCACTTT | CSARWTGSNSPLHF
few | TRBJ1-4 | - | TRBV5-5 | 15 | TGTGCCAGCAGCACCTCCGGAGCAACTAATGAAAAACTGTTTTTT | CASSTSGATNEKLFF
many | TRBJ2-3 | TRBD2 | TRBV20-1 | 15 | TGCAGTGGCCTGGGACTAGCGTTCGGCACAGATACGCAGTATTTT | CSGLGLAFGTDTQYF
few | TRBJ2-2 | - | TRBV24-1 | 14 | TGTGCCACCAGTGTCCGTGGGTCCGCCGGGGAGCTGTTTTTT | CATSVRGSAGELFF
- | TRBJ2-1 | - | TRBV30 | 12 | TGTGCCTGGAACTCGGCTCCGGGTGAGCAGTTCTTC | CAWNSAPGEQFF
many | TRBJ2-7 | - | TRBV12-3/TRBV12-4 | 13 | TGTGCCAGCAGGGGTATTCCCTCCTACGAGCAGTACTTC | CASRGIPSYEQYF
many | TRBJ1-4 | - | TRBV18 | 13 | TGTGCCAGCTCGATAGAAGAAAATGAAAAACTGTTTTTT | CASSIEENEKLFF
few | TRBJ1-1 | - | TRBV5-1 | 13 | TGCGCCAGCAGCTCCGTCATGAACACTGAAGCTTTCTTT | CASSSVMNTEAFF
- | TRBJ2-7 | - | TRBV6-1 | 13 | TGTGCCAGCAGTGAAGCGCAGGTGAGCGAGCAGTACTTC | CASSEAQVSEQYF
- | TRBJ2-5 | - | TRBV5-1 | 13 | TGCGCCAGCAGGGTGTACCGGCAAGAGACCCAGTACTTC | CASRVYRQETQYF
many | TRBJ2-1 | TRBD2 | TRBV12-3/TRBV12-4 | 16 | TGTGCCAGTCATTGGGACACTAGCGGGCTCTACAATGAGCAGTTCTTC | CASHWDTSGLYNEQFF
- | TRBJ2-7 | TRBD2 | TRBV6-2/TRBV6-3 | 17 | TGTGCCTGCAGTGCCTTCGGACTAGCGGGAGGTGACAACGAGCAGTACTTC | CACSAFGLAGGDNEQYF
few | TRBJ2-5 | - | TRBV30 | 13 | TGTGCCTGGAGTGGACTAGGTCAAGAGACCCAGTACTTC | CAWSGLGQETQYF
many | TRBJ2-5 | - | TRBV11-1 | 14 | TGTGCCAGCAGCTTATGGGCAGGACAAGAGACCCAGTACTTC | CASSLWAGQETQYF
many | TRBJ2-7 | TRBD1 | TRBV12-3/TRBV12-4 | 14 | TGTGCCAGCAGTTTATACGACAGGGCCTACGAGCAGTACTTC | CASSLYDRAYEQYF
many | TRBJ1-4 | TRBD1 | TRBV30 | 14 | TGTGCCTGGGGATCGGGACAGGGGGATGAAAAACTGTTTTTT | CAWGSGQGDEKLFF
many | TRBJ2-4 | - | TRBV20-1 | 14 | TGCAGTGCTATTTTGTTGGAGAACAAAAACATTCAGTACTTC | CSAILLENKNIQYF
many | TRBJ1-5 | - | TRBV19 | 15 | TGTGCCAGTAGTATTAAGGCAGGGTTTAATCAGCCCCAGCATTTT | CASSIKAGFNQPQHF
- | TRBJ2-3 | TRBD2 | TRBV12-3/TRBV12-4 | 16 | TGTGCCAGCAGTGCCCCCAGGCGGGAGAGCACAGATACGCAGTATTTT | CASSAPRRESTDTQYF
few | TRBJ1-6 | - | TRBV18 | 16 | TGTGCCAGCTGGAAGGGCCAAGGCTCCTATAATTCACCCCTCCACTTT | CASWKGQGSYNSPLHF
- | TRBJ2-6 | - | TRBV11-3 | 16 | TGTGCCAGCAGCTTAAGGGGCAGCTCTGGGGCCAACGTCCTGACTTTC | CASSLRGSSGANVLTF
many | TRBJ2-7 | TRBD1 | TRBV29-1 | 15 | TGCAGCGTTCAAGCCGGGACAGGAACTTTACGGGAGCAGTACTTC | CSVQAGTGTLREQYF
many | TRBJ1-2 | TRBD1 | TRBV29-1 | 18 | TGCAGCGTTGAAGATCGCGACAGGGCGGGCGTTAGAGGCTATGGCTACACCTTC | CSVEDRDRAGVRGYGYTF
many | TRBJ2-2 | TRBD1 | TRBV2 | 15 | TGTGCCAGCAGTACTCCGGGACAGGGGACCGGGGAGCTGTTTTTT | CASSTPGQGTGELFF
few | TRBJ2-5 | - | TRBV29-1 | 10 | TGCAGCGCCACTCTAGGGGACCAGTACTTC | CSATLGDQYF
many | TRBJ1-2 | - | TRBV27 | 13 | TGTGCCAGCAGTCCCCAGGAGACAACCGGCTACACCTTC | CASSPQETTGYTF
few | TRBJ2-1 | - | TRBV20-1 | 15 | TGCAGTGCTAGAGATGGGAGGAGCTCCTACAATGAGCAGTTCTTC | CSARDGRSSYNEQFF
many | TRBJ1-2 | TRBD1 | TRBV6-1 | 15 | TGTGCCAGCAGTCCCTGGGACAGCAAACAGTCTGGCTACACCTTC | CASSPWDSKQSGYTF
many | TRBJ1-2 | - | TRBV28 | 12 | TGTGCCAGCAGTTCCTTCAGCTATGGCTACACCTTC | CASSSFSYGYTF
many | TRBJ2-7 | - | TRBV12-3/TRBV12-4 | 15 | TGTGCCAGCAGTTCACGGGACACCTACTCCTACGAGCAGTACTTC | CASSSRDTYSYEQYF
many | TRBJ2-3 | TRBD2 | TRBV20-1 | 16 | TGCAGTGCTACCCCGGGTTATGCGGGAGCACCAGATACGCAGTATTTT | CSATPGYAGAPDTQYF
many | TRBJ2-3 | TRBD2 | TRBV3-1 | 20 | TGTGCCAGCAGCCGGCCTAGGGGGACTAGCGGGAGCACTAGCACAGATACGCAGTATTTT | CASSRPRGTSGSTSTDTQYF
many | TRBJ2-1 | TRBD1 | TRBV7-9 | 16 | TGTGCCAGCAGTCGGTCGGGACAGCGCTCCTACAATGAGCAGTTCTTC | CASSRSGQRSYNEQFF
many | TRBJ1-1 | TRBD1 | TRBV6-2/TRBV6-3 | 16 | TGTGCCAGCAGTTTTACCGGGACAGGGAGGAACACTGAAGCTTTCTTT | CASSFTGTGRNTEAFF
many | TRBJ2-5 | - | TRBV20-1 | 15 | TGCAGTGCTAGCCCTCGAGGGGTACTCCTCGAGACCCAGTACTTC | CSASPRGVLLETQYF